The 12 T cell receptor beta chains given below trace back to one sample, sequenced in a study of cytomegalovirus exposure and HLA in healthy donors. The data were produced by immunoSEQ multiplex PCR, yet TCRdb's version contains in-frame clones alone and is incomplete. This table holds a few hundred thousand clones, 86% found once. Material: PBMCs. Receptors were obtained from a woman aged 18-29 years in good health and CMV-seronegative.

The V and J genes are TRBV10-1 and TRBJ2-1, with 10 bases matching TRBD1. The germline gives CDR1 WNHNN, CDR2 SYGVQD (reference sequence). V was clipped by 6 bases and J by 0 bases; unmatched bases: 8. The length of the CDR3 is 17 residues. CDR3 DNA: TGCGCCAGCAGGAGCAGGGACAGGGGTAGCTCCTACAATGAGCAGTTCTTC. It translates to CASRSRDRGSSYNEQFF.

V usage is TRBV2 and J usage is TRBJ2-5, with 9 nucleotides matching TRBD1. V was pared by 5 bases and J by 3 bases, with 16 bases of the junction left unmatched. Germline loops: CDR1 SNHLY, CDR2 FYNNEI. CDR3 length: 18 amino acids. CDR3 amino acids: CASSRSGTGRYSEETQYF. The CDR3 nucleotides are TGTGCCAGCAGTCGTTCCGGGACAGGGCGATATTCCGAAGAGACCCAGTACTTC.

The chain is built from TRBV28 and TRBJ1-3, with no clear D. Trimming removed 2 bases from V and 4 bases from J, with 12 bases in between. The CDR3 runs 15 residues. CDR1 and CDR2 (germline): MDHEN, SYDVKM. Written as DNA, the CDR3 is TGTGCCAGCAGTTTAGACTGGACGGGAGGAAACACCATATATTTT. Its translation is CASSLDWTGGNTIYF.

The chain joins TRBV5-3 to TRBJ1-5, with D tentatively TRBD1 (5 bases). TRBV5-3 is an ORF, and what it does is uncertain. The CDR3 covers 15 residues. Trimming removed 4 bases at V and 9 bases at J, with 20 bases between. The CDR3 nucleotides are TGTGCCAGAAGCCACGGACACTTCCGGCGGGGGCCCCAGCATTTT. It encodes CARSHGHFRRGPQHF.

The rearrangement uses TRBV9 and TRBJ2-7, with 14 positions matching TRBD2. The V gene end was trimmed by 0 bases and the J gene end by 0 bases; junction bases not matched to a gene: 2. The CDR3 has 17 residues. The V gene's germline CDR1 is SGDLS and CDR2 YYNGEE. The CDR3 is CASSVAGTSGGSYEQYF. In nucleotides, the CDR3 is TGTGCCAGCAGCGTAGCCGGGACTAGCGGGGGCTCCTACGAGCAGTACTTC.

This clone has only one observation. The CDR3 nucleotides are TGTGCCAGCAGCTCGGGACAGGTGGACTACGAGCAGTACTTC. Protein: CASSSGQVDYEQYF. The chain carries TRBV7-9 and TRBJ2-7, with 8 bases identical to TRBD1. V lost 4 bases to trimming and J lost 3 bases; unmatched junction nucleotides: 5. Germline values: CDR1 SEHNR, CDR2 FQNEAQ (reference sequence). This CDR3 contains 14 residues.

The chain has TRBV9 and TRBJ2-3; 8 positions match TRBD2. Trimming took 3 bases from V and 2 from J; bases not matched to a gene: 11. This CDR3 has 17 residues. Germline-derived CDR1 and CDR2 are SGDLS and YYNGEE. In nucleotides, the CDR3 is TGTGCCAGCAGCGAGACACGGGGGGGACCTTACACAGATACGCAGTATTTT. Its protein is CASSETRGGPYTDTQYF.

This chain links TRBV4-1 with TRBJ2-2; the match to TRBD1 covers 8 bases. Germline V CDR1 and CDR2: MGHRA, YSYEKL. This CDR3 spans 16 amino acids. V dropped 3 bases and J dropped 9; count of bases not matched to a gene: 12. CDR3 nucleotide sequence: TGCGCCAGCAGCCACCTAGGACAGGGATGGCCCCGGGAGCTGTTTTTT. Its protein product is CASSHLGQGWPRELFF.

The J gene is TRBJ1-2, the V gene TRBV9; TRBD1 matches at 9 bases. The V gene end was trimmed by 4 bases and the J gene end by 4 bases; junction bases not matched to a gene: 5. CDR3 length: 14 residues. Germline assignment: CDR1 SGDLS and CDR2 YYNGEE. The CDR3 sequence: CASSSQGAAYGYTF. CDR3 coding DNA: TGTGCCAGCAGCTCACAGGGGGCTGCCTATGGCTACACCTTC.

J is TRBJ1-2 and V is TRBV9, with 10 nucleotides matching TRBD1. Germline V gene sequence: CDR1 SGDLS, CDR2 YYNGEE. This CDR3 has 16 residues. V shed 5 bases and J 2 bases; nucleotides not matched to a gene: 9. The CDR3: CASSPAGTGANYGYTF. The CDR3 region has the DNA TGTGCCAGCAGTCCTGCCGGGACAGGGGCGAACTATGGCTACACCTTC. Drawing the rest from reference TRBV9 and TRBJ1-2, the complete variable domain is DSGVTQTPKHLITATGQRVTLRCSPRSGDLSVYWYQQSLDQGLQFLIQYYNGEERAKGNILERFSAQQFPDLHSELNLSSLELGDSALYFCASSPAGTGANYGYTFGSGTRLTVV.

The chain couples TRBV27 to TRBJ2-7; TRBD1 might be the D (5 bases). Per germline, CDR1 MNHEY and CDR2 SMNVEV (reference sequence). V lost 5 bases and J lost 2, with 16 bases in between. The CDR3 sequence is 15 residues long. Here the CDR3 DNA reads TGTGCCAGCAGTCCTCAAGGGGCCCCGCCCTACGAGCAGTACTTC. It codes for CASSPQGAPPYEQYF.

The V gene is TRBV5-8, the J gene TRBJ1-4; possibly TRBD1 for D (5 bases). This CDR3 comprises 15 residues. V shed 4 bases and J shed 5 bases, with 15 bases lying between them. Germline values: CDR1 SGHTS, CDR2 YDEGEE. CDR3 region: CASSPGRGVNEKLFF. In DNA form, the CDR3 reads TGTGCCAGCAGCCCCGGTCGGGGGGTAAATGAAAAACTGTTTTTT.